Each of the 25 T cell receptor beta chains below was sequenced from the same sample in a study of cytomegalovirus exposure and HLA in healthy donors. PCR primers comprised 60 Vbeta and 13 Jbeta primers. The data were produced by immunoSEQ multiplex PCR, yet TCRdb's version contains in-frame clones alone and is incomplete. The sample carries 180,000 or so clones, more than 70% recorded once. Material: PBMCs. The origin of the receptors is a woman between 35 and 50 years old in good health and CMV-seropositive.

V gene TRBV5-1 combines with J gene TRBJ2-6; 7 bases align to TRBD1. Trimming at V came to 2 bases and at J to 0 bases, leaving 5 bases not matched to a gene. The CDR3 is made up of 17 amino acids. Germline V gives CDR1 SGHRS, CDR2 YFSETQ. The DNA for the CDR3 is TGCGCCAGCAGCTTCCGGACAGGAGTCTCTGGGGCCAACGTCCTGACTTTC. Translated: CASSFRTGVSGANVLTF. The full variable domain, its missing parts supplied by reference TRBV5-1 and TRBJ2-6, is KAGVTQTPRYLIKTRGQQVTLSCSPISGHRSVSWYQQTPGQGLQFLFEYFSETQRNKGNFPGRFSGRQFSNSRSEMNVSTLELGDSALYLCASSFRTGVSGANVLTFGAGSRLTVL.

The chain uses TRBV2 and TRBJ2-1; perhaps TRBD2 as D (6 bases). Germline assignment: CDR1 SNHLY and CDR2 FYNNEI. This CDR3 contains 15 residues. Trimming shortened V by 6 bases and J by 1 base, and 13 bases separated the two germline ends. The CDR3 coding sequence is TGTGCCAGCAGCATCGAGACTAGTTCCTACAATGAGCAGTTCTTC. It codes for CASSIETSSYNEQFF.

V usage is TRBV11-2 and J usage is TRBJ1-2; D unresolved. Looked up from germline, CDR1 is SGHAT and CDR2 is FQNNGV. Trimming removed 2 bases from V and 0 bases from J, with 4 bases in between. The CDR3 consists of 13 residues. The CDR3 reads CASSLIANYGYTF. The CDR3 DNA reads TGTGCCAGCAGCTTAATCGCTAACTATGGCTACACCTTC.

The rearrangement links TRBV29-1 to TRBJ2-7, with TRBD2 matching 7 bases. Germline CDR1 reads SQVTM; CDR2 reads ANQGSEA. J was trimmed by 0 bases and V by 4 bases; bases with no gene match: 3. The CDR3 has 13 residues. CDR3 in amino acids: CSVGGLNSYEQYF. The CDR3 DNA reads TGCAGCGTTGGGGGACTAAACTCCTACGAGCAGTACTTC.

This clone was counted only a few times. The V gene is TRBV5-1, the J gene TRBJ2-3, with D possibly being TRBD2 (5 bases). With 7 bases removed from V and 1 base from J, the gap between germline ends came to 13 bases. Germline V gene lookup returns CDR1 SGHRS and CDR2 YFSETQ. This CDR3 has 14 amino acids. CDR3 sequence reads: CASGSAHGTDTQYF. In DNA, the CDR3 is TGCGCCAGCGGTAGCGCCCATGGCACAGATACGCAGTATTTT.

This clone was observed a single time. The chain couples TRBV2 to TRBJ1-5; 10 positions match TRBD1. This CDR3 region has 14 residues. Trimming cost V 7 bases and J 7 bases; bases outside gene matches: 7. The V gene's germline CDR1 is SNHLY and CDR2 FYNNEI. Written as DNA, the CDR3 is TGTGCCAGCACCCATGGACAGGGGGTGCAGCCCCAGCATTTT. This sequence encodes CASTHGQGVQPQHF. Combining the CDR3 with reference TRBV2 and TRBJ1-5 gives the whole variable domain EPEVTQTPSHQVTQMGQEVILRCVPISNHLYFYWYRQILGQKVEFLVSFYNNEISEKSEIFDDQFSVERPDGSNFTLKIRSTKLEDSAMYFCASTHGQGVQPQHFGDGTRLSIL.

The gene calls are TRBV28 and TRBJ2-3; 9 bases are shared with TRBD1. Germline CDR1 is MDHEN and CDR2 is SYDVKM. The CDR3 is 17 amino acids. V dropped 1 base and J dropped 7; count of bases not matched to a gene: 12. The CDR3 bases are TGTGCCAGCAGTTTATTTCCCGGACAGGGGTTGCGAAATACGCAGTATTTT. It codes for CASSLFPGQGLRNTQYF. Variable domain in full (rest from reference TRBV28 and TRBJ2-3): DVKVTQSSRYLVKRTGEKVFLECVQDMDHENMFWYRQDPGLGLRLIYFSYDVKMKEKGDIPEGYSVSREKKERFSLILESASTNQTSMYLCASSLFPGQGLRNTQYFGPGTRLTVL.

The chain couples TRBV7-3 to TRBJ2-1, with 7 bases matching TRBD2. Germline CDR1 and CDR2: SGHTA and FQGTGA. The J segment lost 6 bases and the V segment lost 0 bases, leaving 5 bases of the junction unmatched. CDR3 length: 15 amino acids. The chain's CDR3 is CASSLTGGGANEQFF. For the CDR3, the DNA is TGTGCCAGCAGCTTAACGGGGGGAGGGGCCAATGAGCAGTTCTTC.

The V gene is TRBV19, the J gene TRBJ1-2; 7 nucleotides align to TRBD1. CDR1 is LNHDA, CDR2 SQIVND, per germline (reference sequence). V was pared by 6 bases and J by 2 bases, with 9 bases of the junction left unmatched. This CDR3 has 15 residues. The CDR3 DNA reads TGTGCCAGTAGCCCTAACCGGGACAGCAACTATGGCTACACCTTC. Protein: CASSPNRDSNYGYTF.

This clone was detected only a few times. The V and J genes are TRBV27 and TRBJ2-2; 15 bases fit TRBD2. The CDR3 contains 18 residues. J gave up 1 base and V 3 bases, and 3 bases lay outside the gene matches. Germline V gene data show CDR1 as MNHEY and CDR2 as SMNVEV (reference sequence). In DNA form, the CDR3 reads TGTGCCAGCAGTTTCTCGGGACTAGCGGGAGGGAACACCGGGGAGCTGTTTTTT. Translating gives CASSFSGLAGGNTGELFF.

Concerning this clone: The germline gene is not matched at one end of the junction; a read error may be the cause. The V and J genes are TRBV5-1 and TRBJ1-2, with D perhaps TRBD1 (5 bases). This CDR3 contains 14 residues. The V gene's germline CDR1 is SGHRS and CDR2 YFSETQ. The CDR3 region is CASSLLDSPWGYTF. CDR3 coding DNA: TGTGCCAGCAGCTTGCTCGACAGCCCTTGGGGCTACACCTTC.

The rearrangement joins TRBV5-1 to TRBJ1-2, with 12 bases identical to TRBD1. This CDR3 is built from 15 residues. Trimming cost V 4 bases and J 6 bases; bases outside gene matches: 7. The germline CDR1 and CDR2 sequences are SGHRS and YFSETQ. CDR3 sequence (DNA): TGCGCCAGCAGCGCCTCCGGGACAGGGGGCGATGGCTACACCTTC. As protein: CASSASGTGGDGYTF.

The chain uses TRBV19 and TRBJ2-3; weak D call: TRBD2 (6 bases). Looked up from germline, CDR1 is LNHDA and CDR2 is SQIVND (reference sequence). V lost 3 bases and J 1 base, leaving 8 bases between the germline ends. This CDR3 is built from 14 residues. CDR3 amino acids: CASSIWRGTDTQYF. The CDR3, as DNA: TGTGCCAGTAGTATTTGGAGGGGCACAGATACGCAGTATTTT.

V is TRBV2 and J is TRBJ2-1; no clear D. The CDR3 is made up of 13 amino acids. Trimming took off 4 bases at V and 5 bases at J, with 9 bases between the two ends. CDR1 and CDR2 (germline): SNHLY, FYNNEI. CDR3 sequence (DNA): TGTGCCAGCAGTGGCGAGGAAAACAATGAGCAGTTCTTC. Residues: CASSGEENNEQFF. The variable domain in full, completed from reference TRBV2 and TRBJ2-1, reads EPEVTQTPSHQVTQMGQEVILRCVPISNHLYFYWYRQILGQKVEFLVSFYNNEISEKSEIFDDQFSVERPDGSNFTLKIRSTKLEDSAMYFCASSGEENNEQFFGPGTRLTVL.

This clone was picked up a small number of times. This sequence joins TRBV25-1 and TRBJ1-1; 11 bases align to TRBD1. The CDR3 extends over 15 amino acids. Trimming removed 6 bases from V and 10 bases from J; junction bases left unmatched: 13. Germline assignment: CDR1 MGHDK and CDR2 SYGVNS. The CDR3 spells CASSAGDRGGSGAFF. The DNA for the CDR3 is TGTGCCAGCAGCGCCGGGGACAGGGGGGGTTCTGGAGCTTTCTTT.

This chain uses TRBV6-5 with TRBJ2-7, with 7 bases aligning to TRBD2. V was pared by 8 bases and J by 2 bases, with 9 bases of the junction left unmatched. Per the germline V gene, CDR1 is MNHEY and CDR2 is SVGAGI. The length of the CDR3 is 14 residues. CDR3 in DNA: TGTGCCAGCCGGGGGGAGGGAGTAACCTACGAGCAGTACTTC. Amino acids: CASRGEGVTYEQYF.

The rearrangement uses TRBV28 and TRBJ1-4; a possible D gene is TRBD1 (6 bases). The CDR3 sequence is 15 residues long. The germline gives CDR1 MDHEN, CDR2 SYDVKM. V was shortened by 3 bases and J by 5 bases, with 13 bases between the two germline ends. The CDR3 nucleotides are TGTGCCAGCAGTTTGCAGGTCAGGGGCAATGAAAAACTGTTTTTT. This codes for CASSLQVRGNEKLFF.

This chain connects TRBV28 to TRBJ2-7; 11 bases are a match to TRBD1. Per germline, CDR1 MDHEN and CDR2 SYDVKM. The CDR3 has 15 residues. After removal of 4 bases from V and 0 bases from J, the junction contained 2 bases not matched to a gene. DNA of the CDR3: TGTGCCAGCAGTTCCGGGACAGGGGGCTCCTACGAGCAGTACTTC. Translation: CASSSGTGGSYEQYF.

The chain couples TRBV11-3 to TRBJ2-1; 8 nucleotides line up with TRBD2. The V gene's germline CDR1 is SGHNT and CDR2 YENEEA. This CDR3 comprises 14 residues. The trim removed 6 bases at V and 8 bases at J, leaving 9 bases unmatched. In DNA, the CDR3 is TGTGCCAGCAGTGTGGGACTAGGGGTGGATGAGCAGTTCTTC. Its translation: CASSVGLGVDEQFF.

This chain links TRBV28 with TRBJ2-5, with 12 bases aligning to TRBD2. CDR3 length: 16 amino acids. J was trimmed by 1 base and V by 6 bases; bases with no gene match: 6. Germline V gene data show CDR1 as MDHEN and CDR2 as SYDVKM. The CDR3 sequence is CASSTTSGRPQETQYF. CDR3 in DNA: TGTGCCAGCAGCACTACTAGCGGGAGGCCCCAAGAGACCCAGTACTTC.

The V gene is TRBV6-1, the J gene TRBJ2-3; D unclear. V gave up 2 bases and J gave up 3 bases, with 18 bases separating them. CDR3 length: 17 amino acids. From germline, CDR1 is MNHNS and CDR2 SASEGT. The CDR3, as DNA: TGTGCCAGCAGTGAAAATGTCCTGAACTTAATTACAGATACGCAGTATTTT. Translation: CASSENVLNLITDTQYF.

The CDR3 DNA is TGTGCCAGCAGTTTATATACAGGGGGCTATGGCTACACCTTC. It codes for CASSLYTGGYGYTF. The chain employs TRBV28 and TRBJ1-2; TRBD1 aligns across 8 bases. Germline lookup yields CDR1 MDHEN and CDR2 SYDVKM. CDR3 length: 14 amino acids. Trimming removed 1 base from V and 4 bases from J; junction bases left unmatched: 2.

V usage is TRBV7-2 and J usage is TRBJ2-3; D possibly corresponds to TRBD1 (6 bases). This CDR3 region has 17 residues. The V and J ends lost 4 bases and 1 base respectively, with 18 bases between them. Germline values: CDR1 SGHTA, CDR2 FQGNSA. CDR3 amino acids: CASSSQPRGRGTDTQYF. CDR3 nucleotide sequence: TGTGCCAGCAGCTCACAGCCCAGGGGACGGGGCACAGATACGCAGTATTTT.

The chain carries TRBV2 and TRBJ2-5; D possibly corresponds to TRBD2 (6 bases). The last part of the DNA fits TRBJ2-7 better; the J call may be wrong. This CDR3 comprises 16 residues. The germline V gene has CDR1 SNHLY and CDR2 FYNNEI. The CDR3 here is CASSEWVSGSSYEQYF. The CDR3 coding sequence is TGTGCCAGCAGTGAATGGGTTAGCGGAAGCTCCTACGAGCAGTACTTC.

A few counts support this clone. The rearrangement joins TRBV28 to TRBJ1-5, with 7 bases that match TRBD1. V gave up 6 bases and J gave up 8 bases; unmatched junction bases: 7. Germline assignment: CDR1 MDHEN and CDR2 SYDVKM. This CDR3 spans 13 amino acids. In DNA form, the CDR3 reads TGTGCCAGCAGGGAAGGGGGCTGGGAGCCCCAGCATTTT. This sequence encodes CASREGGWEPQHF.